The 19 T cell receptor beta chains below were found in one sample sequenced in a study of cytomegalovirus exposure and HLA in healthy donors. The assay was immunoSEQ multiplex PCR, and TCRdb's table has in-frame clones only and misses some. The data contain about 160,000 clones, 85% of them singletons. Sequencing was performed on PBMCs. Receptors were obtained from a man aged 25-45 years in good health and CMV-seropositive.

The chain couples TRBV27 to TRBJ2-1; D might be TRBD1 (6 bases). The CDR3 totals 14 residues. Germline V lookup: CDR1 MNHEY, CDR2 SMNVEV (reference sequence). Between the trimmed V and J ends, which lost 5 bases and 3 bases, there was a span of 11 bases. This chain's CDR3 is CASSIRDNYNEQFF. CDR3 sequence (DNA): TGTGCCAGCAGTATCCGGGACAACTACAATGAGCAGTTCTTC.

The chain carries TRBV11-3 and TRBJ2-3, with TRBD1 matching 10 bases. This CDR3 region has 16 residues. Germline CDR1 and CDR2: SGHNT and YENEEA. Unmatched junction bases numbered 5, after V lost 1 base and J lost 4 bases. The DNA for the CDR3 is TGTGCCAGCAGCTTAGTAGGGACAGGGGACCCAGATACGCAGTATTTT. This encodes CASSLVGTGDPDTQYF.

This rearrangement joins TRBV9 to TRBJ2-2; D call uncertain. Per the germline V gene, CDR1 is SGDLS and CDR2 is YYNGEE. Trimming removed 0 bases from V and 3 bases from J, with 9 bases in between. The CDR3 consists of 15 residues. CDR3 sequence (DNA): TGTGCCAGCAGCGTAGGTGACACGGACACCGGGGAGCTGTTTTTT. It codes for CASSVGDTDTGELFF.

The V call is TRBV12-2, the J call TRBJ2-7; the table's D gene call, TRBD1, was not cross checked with the DNA. TRBV12-2 is recorded as a pseudogene. This CDR3 contains 14 residues. The CDR3 loop is CASRLAAGPYEQYF. The CDR3, as DNA: TGTGCAAGTCGCTTAGCCGCAGGCCCCTACGAGCAGTACTTC.

The chain uses TRBV18 and TRBJ2-1; the match to TRBD1 covers 7 bases. The junction had 3 bases not matched to a gene; V was cut back by 2 bases and J by 2 bases. CDR1 is KGHSH, CDR2 LQKENI, per germline. CDR3 length: 15 residues. The CDR3 loop reads CASSPRTGAYNEQFF. Here the CDR3 DNA reads TGTGCCAGCTCACCAAGGACAGGAGCCTACAATGAGCAGTTCTTC.

The chain combines TRBV9 with TRBJ2-1, with 11 bases matching TRBD2. There are 16 residues in the CDR3. Trimming took 7 bases from V and 3 from J; bases not matched to a gene: 9. Germline CDR1 and CDR2: SGDLS and YYNGEE. The CDR3 coding sequence is TGTGCCAGCGGGCGCGTAGCGGGGGGGCTCTACAATGAGCAGTTCTTC. This codes for CASGRVAGGLYNEQFF.

CDR3 coding DNA: TGTGCCAGCTCATCAGGGGTACGAAACACTGAAGCTTTCTTT. Translated, it gives CASSSGVRNTEAFF. The V gene is TRBV18, the J gene TRBJ1-1; possibly TRBD1 for D (6 bases). The germline V and J ends were trimmed by 5 bases and 2 bases, with 12 bases remaining between them. The germline CDR1 and CDR2 sequences are KGHSH and LQKENI. The CDR3 is made up of 14 amino acids.

The rearrangement uses TRBV15 and TRBJ2-5; 7 nucleotides match TRBD2. With V trimmed by 1 base and J by 11 bases, 22 bases remained unmatched. CDR3 length: 18 residues. Germline V gene lookup returns CDR1 LNHNV and CDR2 YYDKDF (reference sequence). This CDR3 reads CATSRVAHIAGEPSLQYF. CDR3 bases: TGTGCCACCAGCAGAGTAGCTCACATCGCGGGGGAGCCCTCCCTTCAGTACTTC.

The CDR3 loop reads CASSEITGGSYGYTF. CDR3 in DNA: TGCGCCAGCAGTGAAATCACAGGGGGTAGCTATGGCTACACCTTC. The chain is built from TRBV10-2 and TRBJ1-2; TRBD1 matches at 8 bases. There are 15 residues in the CDR3. Germline V gene lookup returns CDR1 WSHSY and CDR2 SAAADI. The J segment lost 4 bases and the V segment lost 3 bases, leaving 7 bases of the junction unmatched.

This chain links TRBV13 with TRBJ2-1; TRBD2 aligns across 8 bases. Germline V lookup: CDR1 PRHDT, CDR2 FYEKMQ (reference sequence). V was clipped by 5 bases and J by 2 bases; unmatched bases: 8. The CDR3 sequence is 16 residues long. CDR3 amino acids: CASSPSSGGPYNEQFF. In DNA form, the CDR3 reads TGTGCCAGCAGCCCCTCCAGCGGGGGCCCCTACAATGAGCAGTTCTTC.

This chain uses TRBV7-6 with TRBJ2-7; the match to TRBD1 covers 7 bases. The J segment lost 2 bases and the V segment lost 2 bases, leaving 3 bases of the junction unmatched. The length of the CDR3 is 14 residues. CDR1 SGHVS and CDR2 FNYEAQ come from the germline V gene. The CDR3 sequence: CASSLKQGAYEQYF. The CDR3 nucleotides are TGTGCCAGCAGCTTAAAGCAGGGGGCCTACGAGCAGTACTTC.

The chain links TRBV19 to TRBJ2-4; 8 nucleotides align to TRBD2. Germline CDR1 reads LNHDA; CDR2 reads SQIVND (reference sequence). The CDR3 loop spans 17 amino acids. The trim removed 2 bases at V and 1 base at J, leaving 7 bases unmatched. The CDR3 DNA sequence: TGTGCCAGTAGTATAATACGGGGGGGCGAGGCCAAAAACATTCAGTACTTC. Amino acid sequence: CASSIIRGGEAKNIQYF.

This clone occurred once. The chain couples TRBV27 to TRBJ2-4; D gene uncertain. CDR1 is MNHEY, CDR2 SMNVEV, per germline (reference sequence). The CDR3 has 12 amino acids. Trimming took 3 bases from V and 6 from J, leaving 6 bases between them. The DNA of the CDR3 is TGTGCCAGCAGTTTTTCGGGAAACATTCAGTACTTC. Encoded protein: CASSFSGNIQYF.

This clone was counted only a few times. The rearrangement uses TRBV14 and TRBJ1-2; D is undetermined. The V gene lost 1 base and the J gene lost 10 bases, with 10 bases spanning the gap. Germline values: CDR1 SGHDN, CDR2 FVKESK. The CDR3 extends over 12 amino acids. The CDR3 bases are TGTGCCAGCAGCCAAGCGCTACTTGACTACACCTTC. Its protein is CASSQALLDYTF. Looking up the rest from reference TRBV14 and TRBJ1-2 gives the full variable domain: EAGVTQFPSHSVIEKGQTVTLRCDPISGHDNLYWYRRVMGKEIKFLLHFVKESKQDESGMPNNRFLAERTGGTYSTLKVQPAELEDSGVYFCASSQALLDYTFGSGTRLTVV.

This chain connects TRBV2 to TRBJ1-4, with 8 bases fitting TRBD1. Germline-derived CDR1 and CDR2 are SNHLY and FYNNEI. The J segment lost 4 bases and the V segment lost 4 bases, leaving 8 bases of the junction unmatched. The length of the CDR3 is 16 residues. The CDR3 nucleotides read TGTGCCAGCAGTGGTGGGACAGGACTCAGTAATGAAAAACTGTTTTTT. Protein: CASSGGTGLSNEKLFF.

The genes are TRBV4-1 and TRBJ2-2; 7 bases are a match to TRBD2. Germline CDR1 reads MGHRA; CDR2 reads YSYEKL. The CDR3 length is 18 residues. V lost 7 bases and J lost 2; bases outside the gene matches: 16. The CDR3 coding sequence is TGCGCCAGCACCCCGGGGGGAGGGAAGGGTCTTAACACCGGGGAGCTGTTTTTT. Translating it yields CASTPGGGKGLNTGELFF.

This rearrangement joins TRBV11-3 to TRBJ2-3; 14 bases align to TRBD2. Losses at the gene ends were 1 base for V and 2 bases for J; bases not matched to a gene: 8. The CDR3 is 19 residues long. Germline V gene lookup returns CDR1 SGHNT and CDR2 YENEEA. For the CDR3, the DNA is TGTGCCAGCAGCTTAGGGACTAGCGGGGGGCGCAGGTTCACAGATACGCAGTATTTT. Translation: CASSLGTSGGRRFTDTQYF.

V is TRBV7-8 and J is TRBJ2-5, with 8 nucleotides matching TRBD1. Looked up from germline, CDR1 is SGHVS and CDR2 is FQNEAQ. The CDR3 has 14 residues. V dropped 6 bases and J dropped 5; count of bases not matched to a gene: 8. The CDR3 reads CASSDRGSTETQYF. The CDR3 bases are TGTGCCAGCAGTGACAGGGGATCGACGGAGACCCAGTACTTC.

This chain joins TRBV9 and TRBJ1-1, with 7 positions matching TRBD1. V was clipped by 2 bases and J by 1 base; unmatched bases: 2. The CDR3 is made up of 14 amino acids. The germline gives CDR1 SGDLS, CDR2 YYNGEE. CDR3 sequence (DNA): TGTGCCAGCAGCGTGACAGGGCCGAACACTGAAGCTTTCTTT. Amino acid sequence: CASSVTGPNTEAFF.